This T cell receptor (beta chain) was captured in a study of blood T cell repertoires in COVID-19. At the level of the study: Researchers got acute and convalescent COVID-19 samples from the United States, Italy and Spain. T cells, B-cell-depleted T cells, or PBMCs supplied cDNA or gDNA.

V lost 1 base to trimming and J lost 7 bases, with 20 bases between them. The CDR3 extends over 17 amino acids. CDR1 and CDR2 (germline): SGHVS, FQNEAQ. This clone was detected a few times. In the authors' workflow: Reference gene primers were amplified, and this amplification served to estimate nucleated cell counts. TCRdb's table, derived via immunoSEQ multiplex PCR, lists solely in-frame clones and lacks some. That table gives V, J and clone size, and the DNA gave D and trimming. The sample shows some 71,000 clones, about nine tenths of them seen only once. Specimen: peripheral blood. This clonotype was sampled from a man under 40 with acute or convalescent COVID-19. The chain employs TRBV7-8 and TRBJ1-5, with a weak D call TRBD1 (5 bases). CDR3 amino acids: CASSLGGAAALRQPQHF. Here the CDR3 DNA reads TGTGCCAGCAGCTTAGGTGGGGCGGCGGCTCTTCGCCAGCCCCAGCATTTT.